The source of this TCR beta chain is a study of prognosis after radiotherapy for stage I lung cancer. Study summary: Without exception, patients with non-small cell lung cancer were deemed medically inoperable.

Looked up from germline, CDR1 is MNHNS and CDR2 is SASEGT. The CDR3 sequence is 15 residues long. Remarks on this clonotype: At one end the junction does not follow the germline gene, possibly because of a read error.

Two rounds of multiplex PCR amplified TCR beta CDR3 from genomic DNA. Each TRBV and TRBJ gene had its own primer in the first PCR round. TCRdb fed the multiplex PCR reads into MiXCR, producing one record per CDR3 protein. The sample includes approximately 20,000 distinct CDR3 sequences, 26% of them seen just once. V is TRBV6-1 and J is TRBJ2-1; no reliable D call. The sample here was PBMCs, taken before or after stereotactic body radiation therapy (not recorded which). The sequence came from a donor at least 50 years old with non-small cell lung cancer. Here the CDR3 reads CAISDGLHPYNEQFF. CDR3 DNA: TGTGCCATCAGTGATGGGCTCCATCCTTACAATGAGCAGTTCTTC.